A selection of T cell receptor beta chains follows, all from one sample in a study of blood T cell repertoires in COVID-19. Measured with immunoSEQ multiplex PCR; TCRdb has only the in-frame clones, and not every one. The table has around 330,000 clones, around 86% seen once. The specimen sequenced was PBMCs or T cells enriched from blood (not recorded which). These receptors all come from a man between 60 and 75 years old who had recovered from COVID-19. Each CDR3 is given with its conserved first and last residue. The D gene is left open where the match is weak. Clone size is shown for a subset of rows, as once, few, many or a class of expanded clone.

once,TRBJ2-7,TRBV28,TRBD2,CASTSLADPRGEQYF,TGTGCCAGCACATCACTAGCGGACCCTAGGGGGGAGCAGTACTTC
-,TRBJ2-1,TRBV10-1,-,CASSGRCGGKQFF,TGCGCCAGCAGTGGTCGATGTGGGGGGAAGCAGTTCTTC
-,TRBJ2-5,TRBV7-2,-,CASSKRTAQETQYF,TGTGCCAGCAGCAAACGGACAGCTCAAGAGACCCAGTACTTC
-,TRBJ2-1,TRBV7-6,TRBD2,CASSLVGGSAYNEQFF,TGTGCCAGCAGCTTAGTTGGCGGGAGTGCCTACAATGAGCAGTTCTTC
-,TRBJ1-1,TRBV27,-,CASSLIPDRPNTEAFF,TGTGCCAGCAGTTTAATCCCGGACAGACCCAACACTGAAGCTTTCTTT
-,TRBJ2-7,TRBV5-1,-,CASSLVIAHEQYF,TGCGCCAGCAGCTTGGTGATAGCCCACGAGCAGTACTTC
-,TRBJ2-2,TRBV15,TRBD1,CATRAPGQGNTGELFF,TGTGCCACCAGGGCCCCGGGACAGGGCAACACCGGGGAGCTGTTTTTT
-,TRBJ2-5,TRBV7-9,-,CASSLYIAETQYF,TGTGCCAGCAGCTTATACATTGCCGAGACCCAGTACTTC
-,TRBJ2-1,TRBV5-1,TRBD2,CASSMGGLAGYNEQFF,TGCGCCAGCAGCATGGGGGGCCTAGCGGGTTACAATGAGCAGTTCTTC
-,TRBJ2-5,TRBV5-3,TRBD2,CARSYSGTSGTETQYF,TGTGCCAGAAGCTATTCCGGGACTAGCGGGACCGAGACCCAGTACTTC
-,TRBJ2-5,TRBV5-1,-,CASSSATDNQETQYF,TGCGCCAGCAGCTCCGCGACAGACAACCAAGAGACCCAGTACTTC
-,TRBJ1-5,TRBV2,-,CASKHRDIRNQPQHF,TGTGCCAGCAAACATAGGGACATCCGAAATCAGCCCCAGCATTTT
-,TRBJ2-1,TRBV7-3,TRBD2,CASSLMGLAGEQFF,TGTGCCAGCAGCTTAATGGGACTAGCGGGGGAGCAGTTCTTC
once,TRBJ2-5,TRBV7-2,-,CASSPQLGVETQYF,TGTGCCAGCAGCCCTCAGCTAGGGGTAGAGACCCAGTACTTC
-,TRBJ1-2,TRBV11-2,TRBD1,CASSIKTGAAYGYTF,TGTGCCAGCAGCATCAAAACAGGGGCTGCCTATGGCTACACCTTC